This is a list of T cell receptor beta chains from one sample in a study of cytomegalovirus exposure and HLA in healthy donors. Clones were read by immunoSEQ multiplex PCR, and TCRdb kept only the in-frame ones, dropping some. This sample yields 200,000 or so clones, of which more than 80% are seen a single time; about 3.1% belongs to the top ten. Material: PBMCs. The origin of the receptors is a man under 40 in good health and CMV-seronegative. CDR3s include the opening cysteine and the closing phenylalanine or tryptophan. The order of the fields is V gene, CDR3 length, J gene, D gene, clone size, CDR3 DNA, CDR3 protein. A D gene is named only where the DNA matches it firmly. Clone size is shown for a subset of rows, as once, few, many or a class of expanded clone.

TRBV13	17	TRBJ2-2	TRBD1	-	TGTGCCAGCAGCTCGTACGCCGGGACAGGGGACACCGGGGAGCTGTTTTTT	CASSSYAGTGDTGELFF
TRBV6-1	14	TRBJ1-1	TRBD1	-	TGTGCCAGCAGTGGACAGGGGGGACGAACTGAAGCTTTCTTT	CASSGQGGRTEAFF
TRBV28	11	TRBJ2-3	-	many	TGTGCCAGCAGCCGACCGGGGACGCAGTATTTT	CASSRPGTQYF
TRBV2	15	TRBJ1-5	-	-	TGTGCCAGCAGTGAAGCGGGGGGTACCTATGGGTCCCAGCATTTT	CASSEAGGTYGSQHF
TRBV19	11	TRBJ1-4	-	-	TGTGCCAGTAGGTGGTCGGGAAAACTGTTTTTT	CASRWSGKLFF
TRBV18	15	TRBJ1-1	TRBD1	-	TGTGCCAGCTCACCGGCGACAGGGATGAACACTGAAGCTTTCTTT	CASSPATGMNTEAFF
TRBV27	14	TRBJ1-1	-	-	TGTGCCAGCAGTTGGGGGGGCAGGGGCACTGAAGCTTTCTTT	CASSWGGRGTEAFF
TRBV6-5	16	TRBJ2-5	-	-	TGTGCCAGCAGTTACGTCGGCAGGATCAACCAAGAGACCCAGTACTTC	CASSYVGRINQETQYF
TRBV7-9	15	TRBJ1-4	-	-	TGTGCCAGCAACTCCGAGGGAGGGGTAGGGGAAAAACTGTTTTTT	CASNSEGGVGEKLFF
TRBV28	14	TRBJ1-1	-	-	TGTGCCAGCAGTTTAGGGGGCCTAATGGCTGGAGCTTTCTTT	CASSLGGLMAGAFF
TRBV6-1	13	TRBJ2-1	TRBD2	few	TGTGCCAGCAGTGAATTGGGGGGAGGGGAGCAGTTCTTC	CASSELGGGEQFF
TRBV6-6	15	TRBJ1-1	-	-	TGTGCCAGCACCCGGGAGGAGTATGCGAATGCTGAAGCTTTCTTT	CASTREEYANAEAFF
TRBV5-6	13	TRBJ2-3	-	few	TGTGCCAGCAGCTTGGTTTCTTCAGATACGCAGTATTTT	CASSLVSSDTQYF
TRBV7-2	15	TRBJ2-5	-	-	TGTGCCAGCAGCCCATTGGGCAGGGCGGAAGAGACCCAGTACTTC	CASSPLGRAEETQYF
TRBV28	14	TRBJ2-3	-	few	TGTGCCAGCAGTTTATCGGGGAAAACAGATACGCAGTATTTT	CASSLSGKTDTQYF
TRBV6-6	14	TRBJ1-2	-	-	TGTGCCAGCAGCGACGGGACTAGAGTATATGGCTACACCTTC	CASSDGTRVYGYTF
TRBV9	14	TRBJ2-2	-	few	TGTGCCAGCATTAGTAGGGGGGGCACCGGGGAGCTGTTTTTT	CASISRGGTGELFF
TRBV6-6	15	TRBJ2-3	-	-	TGTGCCAGCAGCTCTGAGGTGGGGGCAGTCGATACGCAGTATTTT	CASSSEVGAVDTQYF
TRBV7-8	14	TRBJ1-1	-	-	TGTGCCAGCAGCCTACTCCTACTGCACGCTGAAGCTTTCTTT	CASSLLLLHAEAFF
TRBV11-2	15	TRBJ2-7	TRBD1	-	TGTGCCAGCAGCTCGACGGACAGGGGTGTCAACGAGCAGTACTTC	CASSSTDRGVNEQYF
TRBV19	15	TRBJ2-5	TRBD2	-	TGTGCCAGTAGTACTTTAGCGGGGGGCCAAGAGACCCAGTACTTC	CASSTLAGGQETQYF
TRBV6-5	15	TRBJ2-7	TRBD1	-	TGTGCCAGCAGTAGACCCGGGACAGCTAGCTACGAGCAGTACTTC	CASSRPGTASYEQYF
TRBV7-9	15	TRBJ2-6	-	few	TGTGCCAGCAGCTCGGCTAATACTGGGGCCAGCGTCCTGACTTTC	CASSSANTGASVLTF
TRBV28	14	TRBJ2-3	TRBD1	-	TGTGCCAGCAGTTTAGAAGGGGGCTCAGATACGCAGTATTTT	CASSLEGGSDTQYF
TRBV27	17	TRBJ1-5	-	-	TGTGCCAGCAGCCCCGGTCGGGGGAGCGAAAGCAATCAGCCCCAGCATTTT	CASSPGRGSESNQPQHF
TRBV15	14	TRBJ2-5	-	-	TGTGCCACCAGCAGCGTCAGGGGCCAAGAGACCCAGTACTTC	CATSSVRGQETQYF
TRBV7-2	13	TRBJ2-5	TRBD1	-	TGTGCCAGCAGCTTTGCACAGGGGTGGACCCAGTACTTC	CASSFAQGWTQYF
TRBV5-1	14	TRBJ2-1	-	-	TGCGCCAGCAGCTTGGCTAGCGCTTACAATGAGCAGTTCTTC	CASSLASAYNEQFF
TRBV27	11	TRBJ1-2	TRBD1	-	TGTGCCAGCGGACAGGGGAGCGGCTACACCTTC	CASGQGSGYTF
TRBV9	16	TRBJ2-2	TRBD1	-	TGTGCCAGCAGCTTGGCAGGGGGCTGGGACACCGGGGAGCTGTTTTTT	CASSLAGGWDTGELFF
TRBV6-5	14	TRBJ2-5	-	-	TGTGCCAGCAGTCCTTACGGGGGTGGGGAGACCCAGTACTTC	CASSPYGGGETQYF
TRBV6-6	15	TRBJ1-4	-	once	TGTGCCAGCAGTTACTCGAGGTGGACTAATGAAAAACTGTTTTTT	CASSYSRWTNEKLFF
TRBV27	13	TRBJ2-7	-	-	TGTGCCAGCAGTATGACAGGCCTCTACGAGCAGTACTTC	CASSMTGLYEQYF
TRBV18	17	TRBJ2-3	TRBD2	-	TGTGCCAGCTCACAGAGGCTAGCGGGGTCTAGCACAGATACGCAGTATTTT	CASSQRLAGSSTDTQYF
TRBV5-1	17	TRBJ2-3	TRBD2	-	TGCGCCAGCAGCCACACACTAGCGGGGGGGTTCGCAGATACGCAGTATTTT	CASSHTLAGGFADTQYF
TRBV19	14	TRBJ1-4	TRBD1	-	TGTGCCAGTAGTATAGAGAGACAGGGGACGAAACTGTTTTTT	CASSIERQGTKLFF
TRBV9	14	TRBJ1-2	TRBD1	-	TGTGCCAGCAGCACAGGGGGCGGAGACTATGGCTACACCTTC	CASSTGGGDYGYTF
TRBV27	13	TRBJ1-1	-	-	TGTGCCAGCAGAACAATCCAGAACACTGAAGCTTTCTTT	CASRTIQNTEAFF
TRBV19	16	TRBJ1-5	-	-	TGTGCCAGTAGTATTCCCGGCAGGGAGGGGGGTCAGCCCCAGCATTTT	CASSIPGREGGQPQHF
TRBV28	14	TRBJ1-5	TRBD1	few	TGTGCCAGCAGACGGGACAGCCGCAATCAGCCCCAGCATTTT	CASRRDSRNQPQHF
TRBV2	15	TRBJ1-5	-	-	TGTGCCAGCAGTCCGGACGGACAGAACAATCAGCCCCAGCATTTT	CASSPDGQNNQPQHF
TRBV19	15	TRBJ2-7	TRBD2	-	TGTGCCAGTAGCTTCCCAGCGGGGGCCTACTACGAGCAGTACTTC	CASSFPAGAYYEQYF
TRBV5-6	13	TRBJ1-2	-	once	TGTGCCAGCAGCCCACAGGGAAGCGATGGCTACACCTTC	CASSPQGSDGYTF
TRBV4-1	13	TRBJ2-5	-	-	TGCGCCAGCAGCCCTACGGACCAAGAGACCCAGTACTTC	CASSPTDQETQYF
TRBV11-1	15	TRBJ2-7	TRBD1	-	TGTGCCAGCAGCTTTTGGACAGGGCAGACCTACGAGCAGTACTTC	CASSFWTGQTYEQYF
TRBV2	14	TRBJ2-3	-	-	TGTGCCAGCAGTGACACAGATTGGACAGATACGCAGTATTTT	CASSDTDWTDTQYF
TRBV5-1	14	TRBJ1-2	TRBD1	-	TGCGCCAGCAGATCCGGGACAGGGCTCTATGGCTACACCTTC	CASRSGTGLYGYTF
TRBV19	12	TRBJ1-5	-	few	TGTGCCAGTCGATACTCCGGTCAGCCCCAGCATTTT	CASRYSGQPQHF
TRBV27	15	TRBJ1-6	TRBD1	-	TGTGCCAGCAGACCCGGGACAGGGACAAATTCACCCCTCCACTTT	CASRPGTGTNSPLHF
TRBV6-1	13	TRBJ1-2	-	-	TGTGCCAGCAGCGCGACAGCGTATTATGGCTACACCTTC	CASSATAYYGYTF
TRBV30	15	TRBJ2-4	-	-	TGTGCCTGGGGAGTAGTTGCTGATAAAAAAAACATTCAGTACTTC	CAWGVVADKKNIQYF
TRBV9	15	TRBJ2-5	TRBD1	-	TGTGCCAGCAGCGCCGGACAGGGGAGCCAAGAGACCCAGTACTTC	CASSAGQGSQETQYF
TRBV5-1	13	TRBJ2-5	TRBD2	-	TGCGCCAGACCGGGGGCTAGCGGGGGTCCCGAGTACTTC	CARPGASGGPEYF
TRBV5-1	17	TRBJ2-7	TRBD2	-	TGCGCCAGCAGCTTGACTAGCGGGGGGCCAGGATTCTACGAGCAGTACTTC	CASSLTSGGPGFYEQYF
TRBV2	15	TRBJ1-2	-	-	TGTGCCAGCAGTGAAGCGCTTAGGGGGGGGACTGGCTACACCTTC	CASSEALRGGTGYTF
TRBV2	14	TRBJ2-1	TRBD2	-	TGTGCCAGCAAACTAGCGCCGGGGAACAATGAGCAGTTCTTC	CASKLAPGNNEQFF
TRBV6-1	13	TRBJ2-7	TRBD1	-	TGTGCCAGCAGTGTGACAGGGTTCTACGAGCAGTACTTC	CASSVTGFYEQYF
TRBV10-3	14	TRBJ2-2	TRBD1	-	TGTGCCATCAGTAAAGGGGGCTTGGCCGGGGAGCTGTTTTTT	CAISKGGLAGELFF
TRBV4-2	15	TRBJ1-3	-	-	TGTGCCAGCAGCCAACCCGACATGCCTGGAAACACCATATATTTT	CASSQPDMPGNTIYF